This TCR beta chain originates from a study of blood T cell repertoires in COVID-19. Study summary: T cells, B-cell-depleted T cells, or PBMCs supplied cDNA or gDNA.

CDR3 length: 16 residues. Germline values: CDR1 MNHEY, CDR2 SMNVEV (reference sequence). V was pared by 6 bases and J by 5 bases, with 9 bases of the junction left unmatched. The protocol was immunoSEQ multiplex PCR, while the TCRdb copy is restricted to in-frame clones and leaves out a portion. The sample lists fewer than 300,000 clones, approximately 82% occurring once. The TCR was taken from a woman aged 18-30 years with acute or convalescent COVID-19. The J gene is TRBJ1-5, the V gene TRBV27; 11 bases match TRBD1. Sequencing was performed on peripheral blood. CDR3 bases: TGTGCCAGCAGCCCCTGGACAGGGGGCCCCCATCAGCCCCAGCATTTT. Protein product: CASSPWTGGPHQPQHF.